These 19 T cell receptor beta chains originate from one sample sequenced in a study of shared clonotypes between healthy human individuals. Produced via immunoSEQ multiplex PCR; TCRdb's table is partial and in-frame only. This table holds about 2.2 million clones, roughly 95% found once. CD45RO-negative CD8 cells positively selected for CCR7 made up the naive population, which excluded terminally differentiated effector memory CD45RA+ cells. The sequenced sample consisted of naive CD8+ T cells from PBMCs. The receptors shown here come from a man in his late teens or twenties in good health. Some clones in this sample may be carry-over from other donors' samples.

The chain's CDR3 is CASRTFGGYTF. The CDR3, as DNA: TGTGCCAGCAGGACCTTTGGGGGCTACACCTTC. V usage is TRBV28 and J usage is TRBJ1-2, with D uncertain. CDR3 length: 11 amino acids. Trimming removed 6 bases from V and 8 bases from J, with 10 bases in between. Per germline, CDR1 MDHEN and CDR2 SYDVKM.

V usage is TRBV5-1 and J usage is TRBJ2-5; TRBD1 aligns across 8 bases. The CDR3 runs 16 residues. J lost 5 bases, V lost 0 bases, and 9 bases had no gene match. Germline CDR1 and CDR2: SGHRS and YFSETQ. CDR3 sequence (DNA): TGCGCCAGCAGCTTGGAGTTCCAGGGGGCCACGGAGACCCAGTACTTC. The encoded protein is CASSLEFQGATETQYF.

V is TRBV28 and J is TRBJ2-7; 14 bases fit TRBD2. With V trimmed by 4 bases and J by 4 bases, 9 bases remained unmatched. There are 17 residues in the CDR3. In germline, CDR1 is MDHEN, CDR2 SYDVKM. The CDR3 region is CASSSDDGLAGGYEQYF. CDR3 in DNA: TGTGCCAGCAGTTCTGACGACGGACTAGCGGGAGGTTACGAGCAGTACTTC.

This sequence joins TRBV7-6 and TRBJ1-2; D not resolved. Germline CDR1 is SGHVS and CDR2 is FNYEAQ. Deletions cut 3 bases from V and 6 bases from J, with 20 bases between. The CDR3 extends over 16 amino acids. CDR3 in amino acids: CASSFRAEAGSDGYTF. In DNA, the CDR3 is TGTGCCAGCAGCTTCAGAGCCGAGGCAGGCTCTGATGGCTACACCTTC.

In its sample, this clone was seen once. The CDR3 DNA follows: TGTGCCAGCAGCACTCACCCTCGGGAGGGCCTCTACCACGAGCAGTACTTC. Its translation is CASSTHPREGLYHEQYF. The chain carries TRBV13 and TRBJ2-7, with 8 bases lining up with TRBD2. The CDR3 runs 17 residues. CDR1 and CDR2 from the germline V gene are PRHDT and FYEKMQ (reference sequence). V was pared by 5 bases and J by 5 bases, with 17 bases of the junction left unmatched.

Points on this clone: Other nucleotide sequences from this sample produce the same CDR3. The rearrangement joins TRBV6-1 to TRBJ2-7, with D tentatively TRBD1 (5 bases). There are 12 residues in the CDR3. CDR1 and CDR2 from the germline V gene are MNHNS and SASEGT. Trimming removed 7 bases from V and 2 bases from J, with 9 bases in between. DNA of the CDR3: TGTGCCAGCATCACAGGAGCCTACGAGCAGTACTTC. This sequence encodes CASITGAYEQYF.

This rearrangement joins TRBV27 to TRBJ1-1, with D tentatively TRBD1 (5 bases). The germline V gene encodes CDR1 MNHEY and CDR2 SMNVEV (reference sequence). Trimming took off 5 bases at V and 3 bases at J, with 13 bases between the two ends. This CDR3 is 14 amino acids long. The CDR3 DNA is TGTGCCAGCAGTGTCTCGGGACGGCACACTGAAGCTTTCTTT. Its protein is CASSVSGRHTEAFF.

V and J are TRBV9 and TRBJ1-1; 7 bases are shared with TRBD1. Germline CDR1 and CDR2: SGDLS and YYNGEE. J was trimmed by 5 bases and V by 5 bases; bases with no gene match: 6. The CDR3 is 13 amino acids. The CDR3 sequence: CASRKQGRTEAFF. The CDR3 DNA reads TGTGCCAGCAGAAAACAGGGGAGAACTGAAGCTTTCTTT.

The V gene is TRBV4-2, the J gene TRBJ2-7; weak D call: TRBD1 (5 bases). CDR3 length: 16 amino acids. Trimming pared 2 bases from V and 0 bases from J, leaving 14 bases between. The V gene's germline CDR1 is LGHNA and CDR2 YNFKEQ. Written as DNA, the CDR3 is TGTGCCAGCAGCCAAACGACAGTACGCAGCTCCTACGAGCAGTACTTC. Translated, it gives CASSQTTVRSSYEQYF.

This clone was recorded only once. V usage is TRBV19 and J usage is TRBJ2-1, with a possible D match to TRBD1 (6 bases). Trimming shortened V by 4 bases and J by 6 bases, and 13 bases separated the two germline ends. Germline V gene sequence: CDR1 LNHDA, CDR2 SQIVND (reference sequence). CDR3 length: 14 amino acids. In DNA form, the CDR3 reads TGTGCCAGTAGTAGGGACACGCGTCGCAATGAGCAGTTCTTC. Protein: CASSRDTRRNEQFF.

The chain is built from TRBV5-7 and TRBJ1-2; maybe TRBD1 (5 bases). TRBV5-7 qualifies as an ORF whose function is uncertain. This CDR3 is built from 15 residues. The ends were cut back, 1 base at V and 9 bases at J, with 19 bases in the middle. CDR3 nucleotides: TGTGCCAGCAGCTTGTGTCGGGGCCCGAATCCAAGCTACACCTTC. Translation gives CASSLCRGPNPSYTF.

This chain links TRBV19 with TRBJ1-1, with 8 bases aligning to TRBD1. V shed 5 bases, J shed 6 bases, and the junction held 5 bases outside the gene matches. The CDR3 is 13 amino acids. Germline V gives CDR1 LNHDA, CDR2 SQIVND (reference sequence). The CDR3 DNA follows: TGTGCCAGTAGTCTTCGGACAGGGCCTGAAGCTTTCTTT. Its translation is CASSLRTGPEAFF.

CDR3 loop: CASSHKTGGTEAFF. The DNA for the CDR3 is TGTGCCAGCAGTCATAAGACAGGGGGCACTGAAGCTTTCTTT. The chain combines TRBV6-5 with TRBJ1-1, with 9 bases matching TRBD1. There are 14 residues in the CDR3. Germline CDR1 reads MNHEY; CDR2 reads SVGAGI. Trimming at V came to 5 bases and at J to 4 bases, leaving 5 bases not matched to a gene.

The gene calls are TRBV21-1 and TRBJ1-2. TRBV21-1 is deemed a pseudogene. CDR3 size: 15 residues. The CDR3 DNA reads TGTGCCAGCACCCCTTGGAGAGGCAGACGGAATGGCTACACCTTC. This codes for CASTPWRGRRNGYTF.

J is TRBJ2-1 and V is TRBV21-1; the table names TRBD2, a call not compared with the DNA. TRBV21-1 is described as a pseudogene. The CDR3 sequence is 18 residues long. CDR3 DNA sequence: TGTGCCAGCAGCAAAGGCCCTAGCGGGATTAGCTCCTACAATGAGCAGTTCTTC. This gives the protein CASSKGPSGISSYNEQFF.

The J gene is TRBJ1-1, the V gene TRBV2, with D possibly being TRBD1 (6 bases). Germline lookup yields CDR1 SNHLY and CDR2 FYNNEI. This CDR3 is 12 amino acids long. Trimming left V 11 bases short and J 3 bases short, with 13 bases between. CDR3 sequence reads: CADQGFDTEAFF. CDR3 DNA sequence: TGTGCCGACCAGGGGTTTGACACTGAAGCTTTCTTT.

The J gene is TRBJ1-1, the V gene TRBV10-3; no clear D. Trimming cost V 2 bases and J 0 bases, with 7 bases left between them. This CDR3 spans 14 amino acids. CDR1 and CDR2 (germline): ENHRY, SYGVKD. The CDR3 DNA is TGTGCCATCAGTGAGCCGACGGTGAACACTGAAGCTTTCTTT. This translates into CAISEPTVNTEAFF.

This sequence joins TRBV19 and TRBJ2-5; possibly TRBD2 for D (7 bases). The CDR3 extends over 13 amino acids. V lost 10 bases, J lost 5 bases, and 17 bases lay in between. CDR1 and CDR2 (germline): LNHDA, SQIVND (reference sequence). CDR3 nucleotides: TGTGCCACCTTAGGGGGGGCCTTCGAGACCCAGTACTTC. It specifies CATLGGAFETQYF.

The rearrangement links TRBV7-2 to TRBJ1-1; D is perhaps TRBD1 (5 bases). The ends were cut back, 5 bases at V and 0 bases at J, with 13 bases in the middle. The CDR3 runs to 15 residues. Germline-derived CDR1 and CDR2 are SGHTA and FQGNSA. This CDR3 is CASSLVGGMNTEAFF. The CDR3 region has the DNA TGTGCCAGCAGCCTGGTCGGGGGTATGAACACTGAAGCTTTCTTT.